This TCR beta chain was sequenced in a study of cytomegalovirus exposure and HLA in healthy donors. About the study: Early on, a data release was issued that held about 85 million unique TCRs from HLA-typed donors. Membership in the Caucasian-associated ancestry cluster was found for 81% of approximately 430 genotyped donors.

The PCR ran on 60 Vbeta and 13 Jbeta primers. Clones were read by immunoSEQ multiplex PCR, and TCRdb kept only the in-frame ones, dropping some. This sample yields about 78,000 clones, of which roughly 80% are seen a single time; 20% to 30% belongs to the top ten. Trimming removed 1 base from V and 0 bases from J, with 11 bases in between. The germline CDR1 and CDR2 sequences are SGHRS and YFSETQ. This CDR3 is 16 amino acids long. The rearrangement joins TRBV5-1 to TRBJ1-3, with D possibly TRBD1 on 6 matching bases. The sequence was collected from a woman aged 45 to 65 in good health and CMV-seropositive. Sequencing was carried out using PBMCs. CDR3 in DNA: TGCGCCAGCAGCTTGCAAGGACAGAGCTCTGGAAACACCATATATTTT. It yields the protein CASSLQGQSSGNTIYF. Supplemented by reference TRBV5-1 and TRBJ1-3, the full variable domain reads KAGVTQTPRYLIKTRGQQVTLSCSPISGHRSVSWYQQTPGQGLQFLFEYFSETQRNKGNFPGRFSGRQFSNSRSEMNVSTLELGDSALYLCASSLQGQSSGNTIYFGEGSWLTVV.